The rows below give T cell receptor beta chains drawn from one sample of a study of technical replicates of blood from several donors. Clones were sequenced by immunoSEQ multiplex PCR, and TCRdb holds only the in-frame ones, with some missing. This table has around 70,000 clones, roughly 93% appearing once. Sequences were obtained from T cells isolated from PBMCs. The receptors originated from a human donor in good health. CDR3s include the opening cysteine and the closing phenylalanine or tryptophan. Clone size is stated in some rows and not others, as once, few, many or a class when expanded.

TRBV15	TRBJ2-1	13	NA	CATSRDVEGEQFF
TRBV5-1	TRBJ1-1	16	NA	CATWPGTGGWSTEAFF
TRBV7-9	TRBJ2-2	16	NA	CASSLSPGTVAGELFF
TRBV29-1	TRBJ2-7	13	NA	CSVRTAVSYEQYF
TRBV7-9	TRBJ2-3	18	NA	CASSPTAGRESITDTQYF
TRBV27	TRBJ1-1	17	once	CASSPLRDRGKHTEAFF
TRBV5-4	TRBJ2-3	15	once	CASTPTSGATDTQYF
TRBV7-2	TRBJ1-2	15	NA	CASSLSGQGANGYTF
TRBV5-4	TRBJ1-6	14	once	CASSLAGVFSPLHF
TRBV2	TRBJ1-3	16	NA	CASSEQGGNSGNTIYF
TRBV5-1	TRBJ2-2	17	NA	CASSKRVGQDNTGELFF
TRBV10-3	TRBJ2-7	15	NA	CAISESIQVVYEQYF
TRBV27	TRBJ2-6	17	NA	CASSSGTGGSGANVLTF
TRBV28	TRBJ2-1	15	NA	CASSFGEMKYNEQFF
TRBV5-1	TRBJ2-7	15	NA	CASSLATGLSYEQYF
TRBV2	TRBJ1-2	14	NA	CASSVQLPSYGYTF
TRBV19	TRBJ2-7	17	NA	CASSIVRTRGLVPEQYF
TRBV28	TRBJ2-7	15	once	CASSTGLAGVYEQYF
TRBV6-5	TRBJ1-5	13	NA	CASSYSSRQPQHF
TRBV4-2	TRBJ1-2	14	NA	CASSQDRTGRYSPF
TRBV2	TRBJ1-2	14	NA	CASSRDRVGDGYTF
TRBV29-1	TRBJ2-1	14	NA	CSVEPGLGGNEQFF
TRBV4-1	TRBJ2-2	18	NA	CASSQERGSYFNTGELFF
TRBV7-6	TRBJ2-1	16	NA	CASSLAGLPAYNEQFF
TRBV2	TRBJ1-4	15	NA	CASSDRQAPNEKLFF
TRBV6-1	TRBJ2-5	13	NA	CASSPRAQETQYF
TRBV28	TRBJ2-1	16	NA	CASSLSWVGEHNEQFF
TRBV5-1	TRBJ1-4	15	NA	CASSLNAGLREKLFF